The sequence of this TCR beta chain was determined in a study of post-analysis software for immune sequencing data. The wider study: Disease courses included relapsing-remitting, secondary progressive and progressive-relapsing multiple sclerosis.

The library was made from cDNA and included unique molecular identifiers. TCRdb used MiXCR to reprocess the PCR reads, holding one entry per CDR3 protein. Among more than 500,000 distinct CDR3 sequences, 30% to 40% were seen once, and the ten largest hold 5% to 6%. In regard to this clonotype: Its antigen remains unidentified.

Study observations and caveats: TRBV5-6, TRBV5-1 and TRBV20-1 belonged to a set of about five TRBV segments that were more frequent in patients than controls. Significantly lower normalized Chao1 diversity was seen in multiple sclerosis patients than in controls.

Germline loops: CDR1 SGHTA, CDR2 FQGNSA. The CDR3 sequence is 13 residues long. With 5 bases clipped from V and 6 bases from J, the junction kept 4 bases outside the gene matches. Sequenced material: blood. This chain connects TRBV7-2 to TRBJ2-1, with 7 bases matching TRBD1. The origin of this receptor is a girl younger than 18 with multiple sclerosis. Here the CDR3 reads CASSPRDSNEQFF. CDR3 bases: TGTGCCAGCAGCCCCCGGGACAGCAATGAGCAGTTCTTC.